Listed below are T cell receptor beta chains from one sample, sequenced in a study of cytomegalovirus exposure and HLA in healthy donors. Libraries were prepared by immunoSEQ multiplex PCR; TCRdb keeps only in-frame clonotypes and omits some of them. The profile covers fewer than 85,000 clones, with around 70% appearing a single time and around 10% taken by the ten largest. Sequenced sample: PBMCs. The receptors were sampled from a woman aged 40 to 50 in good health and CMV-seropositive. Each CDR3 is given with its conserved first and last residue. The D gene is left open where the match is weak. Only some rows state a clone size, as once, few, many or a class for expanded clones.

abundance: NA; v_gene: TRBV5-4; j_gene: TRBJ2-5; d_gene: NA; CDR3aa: CASSLGQKETQYF; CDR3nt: TGTGCCAGCAGCTTGGGTCAGAAAGAGACCCAGTACTTC
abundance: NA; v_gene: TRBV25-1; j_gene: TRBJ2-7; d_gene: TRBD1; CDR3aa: CASSEGQGSYEQYF; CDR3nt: TGTGCCAGCAGTGAAGGACAGGGATCCTACGAGCAGTACTTC
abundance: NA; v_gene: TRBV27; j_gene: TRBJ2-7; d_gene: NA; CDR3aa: CASSLRMQEYEQYF; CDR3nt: TGTGCCAGCAGTCTTAGGATGCAGGAATACGAGCAGTACTTC
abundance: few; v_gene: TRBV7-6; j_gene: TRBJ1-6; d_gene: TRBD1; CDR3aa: CASSYRDRNSPLHF; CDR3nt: TGTGCCAGCAGCTACCGGGACAGAAATTCACCCCTCCACTTT
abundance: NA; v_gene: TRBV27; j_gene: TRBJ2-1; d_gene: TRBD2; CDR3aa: CASSLLGLAGRDEQFF; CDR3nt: TGTGCCAGCAGTTTATTGGGCCTAGCGGGCCGGGATGAGCAGTTCTTC
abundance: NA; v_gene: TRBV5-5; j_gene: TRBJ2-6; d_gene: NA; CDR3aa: CASSFSLGTGGAGANVLTF; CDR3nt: TGTGCCAGCAGCTTTTCATTGGGAACAGGTGGGGCTGGGGCCAACGTCCTGACTTTC
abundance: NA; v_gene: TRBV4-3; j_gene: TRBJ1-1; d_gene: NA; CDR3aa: CASSQDVGGSPVNTEAFF; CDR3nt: TGCGCCAGCAGCCAAGATGTTGGAGGGTCCCCAGTGAACACTGAAGCTTTCTTT
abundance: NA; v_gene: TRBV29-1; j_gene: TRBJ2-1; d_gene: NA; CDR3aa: CSVGRLRTYNEQFF; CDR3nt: TGCAGCGTTGGCAGGCTCAGAACCTACAATGAGCAGTTCTTC
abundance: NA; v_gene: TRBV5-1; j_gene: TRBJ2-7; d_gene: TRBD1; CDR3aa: CARDRVSYEQYF; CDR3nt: TGCGCCAGGGACAGGGTCTCCTACGAGCAGTACTTC
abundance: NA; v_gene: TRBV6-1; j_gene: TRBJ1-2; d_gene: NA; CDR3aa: CASSEATRDTGYTF; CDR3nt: TGTGCCAGCAGTGAAGCGACCAGGGATACTGGCTACACCTTC
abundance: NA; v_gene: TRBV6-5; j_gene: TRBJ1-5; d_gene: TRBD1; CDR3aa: CASSKTGRNQPQHF; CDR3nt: TGTGCCAGCAGTAAGACAGGGCGGAATCAGCCCCAGCATTTT
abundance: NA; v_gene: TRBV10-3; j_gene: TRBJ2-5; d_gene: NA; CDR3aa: CAISEGGETQYF; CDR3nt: TGTGCCATCAGCGAGGGAGGAGAGACCCAGTACTTC
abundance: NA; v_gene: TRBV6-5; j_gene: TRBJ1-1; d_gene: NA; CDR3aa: CASNSPAGNTEAFF; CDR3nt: TGTGCCAGCAACTCCCCTGCAGGGAACACTGAAGCTTTCTTT
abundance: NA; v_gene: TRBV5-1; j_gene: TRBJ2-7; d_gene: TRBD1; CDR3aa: CASSLKNRGPSSYEQYF; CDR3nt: TGCGCCAGCAGCTTGAAAAACAGGGGGCCGAGCTCCTACGAGCAGTACTTC
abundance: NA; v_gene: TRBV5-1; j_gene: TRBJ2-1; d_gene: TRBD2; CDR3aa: CASRLAGSYNEQFF; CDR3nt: TGCGCCAGCAGGTTAGCGGGCTCCTACAATGAGCAGTTCTTC
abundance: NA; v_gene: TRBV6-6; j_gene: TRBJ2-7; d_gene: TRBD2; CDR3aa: CASSTPGTSASEQYF; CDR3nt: TGTGCCAGCAGTACCCCCGGGACTAGCGCCTCCGAGCAGTACTTC
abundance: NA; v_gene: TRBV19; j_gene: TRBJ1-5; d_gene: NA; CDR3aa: CASKGRGAQPQHF; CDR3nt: TGTGCCAGTAAGGGTCGGGGGGCACAGCCCCAGCATTTT
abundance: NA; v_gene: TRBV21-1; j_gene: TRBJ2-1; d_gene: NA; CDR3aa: CASSKKGQAADDRGRRYNEQFF; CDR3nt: TGTGCCAGCAGCAAAAAGGGCCAGGCGGCGGATGACAGGGGGCGACGGTACAATGAGCAGTTCTTC
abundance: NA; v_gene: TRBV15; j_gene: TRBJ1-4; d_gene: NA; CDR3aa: CATSRVAQEEEKLFF; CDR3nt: TGTGCCACCAGCAGAGTAGCCCAAGAAGAGGAAAAACTGTTTTTT
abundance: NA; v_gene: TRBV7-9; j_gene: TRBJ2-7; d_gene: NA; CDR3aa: CASSPTPGEQYF; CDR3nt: TGTGCCAGCAGCCCCACCCCCGGGGAGCAGTACTTC
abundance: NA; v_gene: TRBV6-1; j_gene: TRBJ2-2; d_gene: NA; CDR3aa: CASRAGLLSGELFF; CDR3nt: TGTGCCAGCAGGGCAGGGTTATTGAGCGGGGAGCTGTTTTTT
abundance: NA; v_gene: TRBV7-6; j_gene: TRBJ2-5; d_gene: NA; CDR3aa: CASSLAEGASETQYF; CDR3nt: TGTGCCAGCAGCTTAGCGGAGGGGGCTTCGGAGACCCAGTACTTC
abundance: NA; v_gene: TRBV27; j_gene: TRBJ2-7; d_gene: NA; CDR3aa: CASSLREEGYEQYF; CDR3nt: TGTGCCAGCAGTTTAAGGGAGGAGGGCTACGAGCAGTACTTC
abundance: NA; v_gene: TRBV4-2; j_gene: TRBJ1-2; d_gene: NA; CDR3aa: CASSQEGLGAQGYGYTF; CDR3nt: TGTGCCAGCAGCCAAGAGGGGCTGGGGGCGCAGGGGTATGGCTACACCTTC
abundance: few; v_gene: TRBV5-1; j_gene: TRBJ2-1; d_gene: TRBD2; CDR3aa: CASSLAGLAGGNEQFF; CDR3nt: TGCGCCAGCAGCTTGGCCGGGCTAGCGGGGGGGAATGAGCAGTTCTTC
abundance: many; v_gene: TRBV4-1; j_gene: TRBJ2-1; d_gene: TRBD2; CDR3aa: CASSPAGGFSYNEQFF; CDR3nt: TGCGCCAGCAGCCCCGCGGGAGGATTCTCCTACAATGAGCAGTTCTTC
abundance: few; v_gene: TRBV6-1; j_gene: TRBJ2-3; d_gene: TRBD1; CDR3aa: CASSDWDRDTDTQYF; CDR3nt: TGTGCCAGCAGTGACTGGGACAGGGACACAGATACGCAGTATTTT
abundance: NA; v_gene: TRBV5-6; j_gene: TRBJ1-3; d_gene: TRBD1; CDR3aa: CASSLGWTGNTIYF; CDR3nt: TGTGCCAGCAGCTTGGGGTGGACAGGGAACACCATATATTTT
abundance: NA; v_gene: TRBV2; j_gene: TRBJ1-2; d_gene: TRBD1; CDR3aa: CASRRDRGVDGYTF; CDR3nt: TGTGCCAGCCGTAGGGACAGGGGCGTGGATGGCTACACCTTC
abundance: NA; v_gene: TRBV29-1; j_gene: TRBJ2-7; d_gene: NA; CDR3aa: CSVGVSSYEQYF; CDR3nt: TGCAGCGTTGGTGTGAGCTCCTACGAGCAGTACTTC
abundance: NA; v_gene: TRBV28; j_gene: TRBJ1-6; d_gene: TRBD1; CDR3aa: CASSFGTGADNSPLHF; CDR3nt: TGTGCCAGCAGTTTCGGGACAGGGGCCGATAATTCACCCCTCCACTTT
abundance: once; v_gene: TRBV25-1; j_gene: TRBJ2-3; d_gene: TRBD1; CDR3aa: CASAGTGADTQYF; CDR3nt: TGTGCCAGCGCCGGGACAGGGGCAGATACGCAGTATTTT
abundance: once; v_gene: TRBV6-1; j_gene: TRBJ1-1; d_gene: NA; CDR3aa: CASSEGNTEAFF; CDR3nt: TGTGCCAGCAGCGAGGGGAACACTGAAGCTTTCTTT
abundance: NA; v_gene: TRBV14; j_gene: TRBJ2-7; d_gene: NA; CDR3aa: CASSQASVTYEQYF; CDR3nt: TGTGCCAGCAGCCAAGCTAGCGTTACCTACGAGCAGTACTTC
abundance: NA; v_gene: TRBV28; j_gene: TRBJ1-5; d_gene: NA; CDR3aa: CASREGGVSQPQHF; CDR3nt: TGTGCCAGCAGGGAAGGAGGAGTTTCGCAGCCCCAGCATTTT
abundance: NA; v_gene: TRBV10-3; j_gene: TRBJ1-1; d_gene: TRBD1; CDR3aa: CAISGQGAGDTEAFF; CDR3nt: TGTGCCATCAGTGGACAGGGGGCGGGGGACACTGAAGCTTTCTTT
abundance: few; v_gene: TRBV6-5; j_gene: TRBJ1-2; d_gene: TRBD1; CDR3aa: CASSYSYGTANYGYTF; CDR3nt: TGTGCCAGCAGTTACTCGTATGGGACAGCTAACTATGGCTACACCTTC
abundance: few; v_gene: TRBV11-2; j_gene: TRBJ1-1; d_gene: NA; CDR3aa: CASRLLSGGEAFF; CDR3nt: TGTGCCAGCAGACTCCTCTCGGGAGGGGAAGCTTTCTTT
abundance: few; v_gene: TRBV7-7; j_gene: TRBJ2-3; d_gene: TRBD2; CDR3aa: CASSPSGGADTQYF; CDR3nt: TGTGCTAGCAGCCCTAGCGGGGGGGCCGATACGCAGTATTTT
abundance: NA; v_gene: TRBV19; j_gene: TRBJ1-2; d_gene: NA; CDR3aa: CASSIGGTYGYTF; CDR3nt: TGTGCCAGTAGTATTGGAGGGACTTATGGCTACACCTTC
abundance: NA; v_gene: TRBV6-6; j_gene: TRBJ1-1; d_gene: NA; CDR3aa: CASSWTNTEAFF; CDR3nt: TGTGCCAGCAGTTGGACAAACACTGAAGCTTTCTTT
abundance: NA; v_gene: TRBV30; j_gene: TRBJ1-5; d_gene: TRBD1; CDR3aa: CAWQGQGLFQPQHF; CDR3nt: TGTGCCTGGCAGGGACAGGGCCTTTTTCAGCCCCAGCATTTT
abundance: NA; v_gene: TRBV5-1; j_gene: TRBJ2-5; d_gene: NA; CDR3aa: CASSNKTAFGTNQETQYF; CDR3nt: TGCGCCAGCAGCAACAAGACCGCGTTTGGGACAAATCAAGAGACCCAGTACTTC
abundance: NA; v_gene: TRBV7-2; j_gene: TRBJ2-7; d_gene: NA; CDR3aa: CASSFGPDGGPYEQYF; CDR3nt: TGTGCCAGCAGCTTTGGCCCCGACGGGGGGCCCTACGAGCAGTACTTC
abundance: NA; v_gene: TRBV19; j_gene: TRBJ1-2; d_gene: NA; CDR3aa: CASRGTLLNYGYTF; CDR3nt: TGTGCCAGTAGAGGGACACTCTTAAACTATGGCTACACCTTC
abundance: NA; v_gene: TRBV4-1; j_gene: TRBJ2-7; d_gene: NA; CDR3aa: CASSQDGWGGGNYEQYF; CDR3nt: TGCGCCAGCAGCCAAGATGGGTGGGGAGGGGGGAACTACGAGCAGTACTTC
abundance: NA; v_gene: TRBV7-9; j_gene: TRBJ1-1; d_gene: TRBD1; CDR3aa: CASSGQGPTEAFF; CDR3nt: TGTGCCAGCAGCGGACAGGGTCCCACTGAAGCTTTCTTT
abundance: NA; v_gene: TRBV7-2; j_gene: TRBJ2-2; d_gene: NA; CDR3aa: CASSLTGELFF; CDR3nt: TGTGCCAGCAGTCTTACCGGGGAGCTGTTTTTT
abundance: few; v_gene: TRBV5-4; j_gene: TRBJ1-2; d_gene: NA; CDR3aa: CASSPGDYGYTF; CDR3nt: TGTGCCAGCAGCCCAGGGGACTATGGCTACACCTTC
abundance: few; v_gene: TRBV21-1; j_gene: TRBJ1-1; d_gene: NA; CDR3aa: CASSFPGQKPNTEAFF; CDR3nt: TGTGCCAGCAGCTTCCCAGGACAGAAGCCGAACACTGAAGCTTTCTTT
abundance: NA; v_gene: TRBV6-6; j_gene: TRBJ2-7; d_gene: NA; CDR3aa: CASSSRGGYEQYF; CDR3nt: TGTGCCAGCAGCTCAAGGGGGGGCTACGAGCAGTACTTC
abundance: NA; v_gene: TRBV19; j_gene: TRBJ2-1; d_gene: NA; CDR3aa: CASSIPSEPLSYNEQFF; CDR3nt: TGTGCCAGTAGTATACCCAGCGAACCTCTCTCCTACAATGAGCAGTTCTTC
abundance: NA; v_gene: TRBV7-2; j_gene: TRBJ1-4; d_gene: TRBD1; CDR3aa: CASSSRDRNEKLFF; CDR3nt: TGTGCCAGCAGCTCTCGGGACAGAAATGAAAAACTGTTTTTT
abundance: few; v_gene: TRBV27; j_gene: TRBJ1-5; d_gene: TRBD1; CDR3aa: CASSLTGDDQPQHF; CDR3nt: TGTGCCAGCAGTTTGACAGGGGATGATCAGCCCCAGCATTTT
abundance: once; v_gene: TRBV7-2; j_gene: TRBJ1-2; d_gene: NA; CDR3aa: CASSQGLIPYGYTF; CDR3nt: TGTGCCAGCAGTCAGGGGCTTATCCCTTATGGCTACACCTTC